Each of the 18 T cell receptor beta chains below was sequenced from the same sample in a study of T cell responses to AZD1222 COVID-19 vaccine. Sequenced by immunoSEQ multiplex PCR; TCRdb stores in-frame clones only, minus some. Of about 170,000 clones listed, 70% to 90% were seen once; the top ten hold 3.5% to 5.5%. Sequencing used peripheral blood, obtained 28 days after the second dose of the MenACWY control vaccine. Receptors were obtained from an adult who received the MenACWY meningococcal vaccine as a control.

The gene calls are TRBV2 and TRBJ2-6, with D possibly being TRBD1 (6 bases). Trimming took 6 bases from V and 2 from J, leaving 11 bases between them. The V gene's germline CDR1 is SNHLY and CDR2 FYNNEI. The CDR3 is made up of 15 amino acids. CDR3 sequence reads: CASRKQGTGANVLTF. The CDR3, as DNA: TGTGCCAGCAGAAAACAGGGTACTGGGGCCAACGTCCTGACTTTC.

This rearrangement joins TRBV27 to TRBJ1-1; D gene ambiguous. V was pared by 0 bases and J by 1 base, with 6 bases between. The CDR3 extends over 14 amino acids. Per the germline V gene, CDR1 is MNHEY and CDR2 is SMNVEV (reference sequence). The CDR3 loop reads CASSLSWGNTEAFF. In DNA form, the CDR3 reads TGTGCCAGCAGTTTATCTTGGGGGAACACTGAAGCTTTCTTT.

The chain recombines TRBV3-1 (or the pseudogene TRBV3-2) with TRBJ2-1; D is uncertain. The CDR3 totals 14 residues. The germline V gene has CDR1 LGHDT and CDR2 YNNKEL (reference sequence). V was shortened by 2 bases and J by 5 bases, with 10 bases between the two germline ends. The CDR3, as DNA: TGTGCCAGCAGCCAACGTTGCGACGACAATGAGCAGTTCTTC. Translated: CASSQRCDDNEQFF.

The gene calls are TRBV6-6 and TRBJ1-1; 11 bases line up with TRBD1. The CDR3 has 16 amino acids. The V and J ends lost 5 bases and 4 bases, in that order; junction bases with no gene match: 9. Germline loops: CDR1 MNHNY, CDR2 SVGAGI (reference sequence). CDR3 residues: CASSGGLGQGATEAFF. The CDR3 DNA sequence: TGTGCCAGCAGTGGGGGGCTTGGACAGGGGGCCACTGAAGCTTTCTTT.

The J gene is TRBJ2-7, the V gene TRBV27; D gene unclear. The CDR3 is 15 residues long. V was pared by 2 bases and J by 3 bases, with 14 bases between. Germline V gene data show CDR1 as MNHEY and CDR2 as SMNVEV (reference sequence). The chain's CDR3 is CASSLGLEDNYEQYF. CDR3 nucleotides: TGTGCCAGCAGTTTAGGTCTCGAGGATAACTACGAGCAGTACTTC.

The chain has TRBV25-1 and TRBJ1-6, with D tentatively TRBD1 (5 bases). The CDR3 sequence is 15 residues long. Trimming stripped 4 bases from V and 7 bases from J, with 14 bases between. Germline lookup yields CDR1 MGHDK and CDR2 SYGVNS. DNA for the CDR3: TGTGCCAGCAGTGGCAGGGTCTTGGGGAATTCACCCCTCCACTTT. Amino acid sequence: CASSGRVLGNSPLHF.

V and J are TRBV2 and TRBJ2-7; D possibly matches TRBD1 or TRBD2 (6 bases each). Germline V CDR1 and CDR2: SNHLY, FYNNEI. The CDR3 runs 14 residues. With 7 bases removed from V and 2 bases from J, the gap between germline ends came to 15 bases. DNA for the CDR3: TGTGCCAGCAATACGGGGGCCGTACCCTACGAGCAGTACTTC. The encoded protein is CASNTGAVPYEQYF.

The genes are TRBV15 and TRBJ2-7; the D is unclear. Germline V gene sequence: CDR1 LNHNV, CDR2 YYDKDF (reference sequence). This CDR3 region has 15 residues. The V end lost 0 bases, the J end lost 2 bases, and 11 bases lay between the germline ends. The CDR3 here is CATSRERKTPYEQYF. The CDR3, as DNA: TGTGCCACCAGCAGAGAGAGGAAAACCCCCTACGAGCAGTACTTC.

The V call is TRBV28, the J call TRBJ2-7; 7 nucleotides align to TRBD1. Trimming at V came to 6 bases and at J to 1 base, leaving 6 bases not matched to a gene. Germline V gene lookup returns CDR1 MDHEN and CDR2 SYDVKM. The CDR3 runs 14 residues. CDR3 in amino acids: CASSRPTGSYEQYF. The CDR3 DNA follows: TGTGCCAGCAGCAGACCGACAGGGTCCTACGAGCAGTACTTC.

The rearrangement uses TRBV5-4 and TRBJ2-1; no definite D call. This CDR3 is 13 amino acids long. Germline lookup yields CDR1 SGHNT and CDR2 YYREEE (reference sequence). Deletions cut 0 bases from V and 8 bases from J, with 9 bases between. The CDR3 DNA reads TGTGCCAGCAGCTTGGCTGGTAGTGATGAGCAGTTCTTC. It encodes CASSLAGSDEQFF.

The CDR3: CASSFGQSYEKLFF. CDR3 coding DNA: TGCGCCAGCAGCTTCGGACAGTCCTATGAAAAACTGTTTTTT. The J gene is TRBJ1-4, the V gene TRBV5-1, with D perhaps matching TRBD1 (6 bases). CDR3 length equals 14 residues. With 2 bases removed from V and 6 bases from J, the gap between germline ends came to 11 bases. Germline V CDR1 and CDR2: SGHRS, YFSETQ.

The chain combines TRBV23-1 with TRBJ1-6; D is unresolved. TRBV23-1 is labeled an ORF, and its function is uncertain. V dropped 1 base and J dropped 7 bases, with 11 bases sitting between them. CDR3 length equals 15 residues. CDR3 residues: CASSQLAGFNSPLHF. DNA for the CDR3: TGCGCCAGCAGTCAATTGGCAGGTTTCAATTCACCCCTCCACTTT.

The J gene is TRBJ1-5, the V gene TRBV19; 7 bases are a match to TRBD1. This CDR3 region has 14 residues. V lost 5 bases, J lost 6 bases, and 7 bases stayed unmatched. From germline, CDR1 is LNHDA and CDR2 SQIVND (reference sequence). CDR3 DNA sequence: TGTGCCAGTAGTTTCGACAGGGTAAGTCAGCCCCAGCATTTT. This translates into CASSFDRVSQPQHF.

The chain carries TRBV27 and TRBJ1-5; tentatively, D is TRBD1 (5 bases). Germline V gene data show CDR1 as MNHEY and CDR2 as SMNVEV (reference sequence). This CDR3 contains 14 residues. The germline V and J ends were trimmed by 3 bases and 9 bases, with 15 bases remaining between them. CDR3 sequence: CASSLGGSGRPQHF. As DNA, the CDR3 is TGTGCCAGCAGTTTGGGGGGGTCAGGGAGGCCCCAGCATTTT.

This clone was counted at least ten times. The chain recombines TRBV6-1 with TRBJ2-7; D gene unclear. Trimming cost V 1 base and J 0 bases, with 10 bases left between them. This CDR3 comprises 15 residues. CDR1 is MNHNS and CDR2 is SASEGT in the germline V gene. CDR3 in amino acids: CASSEVGGSSYEQYF. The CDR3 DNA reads TGTGCCAGCAGTGAAGTAGGCGGTAGCTCCTACGAGCAGTACTTC.

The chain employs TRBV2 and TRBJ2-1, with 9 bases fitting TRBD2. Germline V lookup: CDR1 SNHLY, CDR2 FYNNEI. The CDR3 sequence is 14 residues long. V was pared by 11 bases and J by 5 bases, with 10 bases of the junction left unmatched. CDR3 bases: TGTGCCTCCCTTAGCGGGAGTGGAGACAATGAGCAGTTCTTC. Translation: CASLSGSGDNEQFF. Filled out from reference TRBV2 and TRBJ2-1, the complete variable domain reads EPEVTQTPSHQVTQMGQEVILRCVPISNHLYFYWYRQILGQKVEFLVSFYNNEISEKSEIFDDQFSVERPDGSNFTLKIRSTKLEDSAMYFCASLSGSGDNEQFFGPGTRLTVL.

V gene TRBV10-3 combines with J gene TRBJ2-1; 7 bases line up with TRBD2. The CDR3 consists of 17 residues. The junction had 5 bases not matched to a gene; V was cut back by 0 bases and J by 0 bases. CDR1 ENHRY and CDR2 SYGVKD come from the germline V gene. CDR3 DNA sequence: TGTGCCATCAGTGAGTCTAGCGGGCTGAGCTCCTACAATGAGCAGTTCTTC. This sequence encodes CAISESSGLSSYNEQFF.

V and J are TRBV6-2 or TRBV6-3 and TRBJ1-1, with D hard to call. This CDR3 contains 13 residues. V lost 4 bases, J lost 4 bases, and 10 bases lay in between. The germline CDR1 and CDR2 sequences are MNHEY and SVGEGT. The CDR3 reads CASSSLGRTEAFF. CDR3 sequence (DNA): TGTGCCAGCAGTTCATTAGGGCGCACTGAAGCTTTCTTT.